This T cell receptor (beta chain) comes out of a study of cytomegalovirus exposure and HLA in healthy donors. Overall study results and limits: A few of the chains that were CMV-associated were confirmed in vitro to be specific for CMV antigens.

Both 60 Vbeta primers and 13 Jbeta primers went into the PCR. Only in-frame clones appear in the TCRdb table, and some are missing; sequencing was by immunoSEQ multiplex PCR. The table has about 160,000 clones, 82% seen once. Of note for this clone: Its target is not known.

The CDR3 totals 15 residues. Germline values: CDR1 SGHNT, CDR2 YYREEE (reference sequence). The sequenced material came from PBMCs. V and J are TRBV5-4 and TRBJ2-5; D is perhaps TRBD1 (5 bases). Judging by the DNA end, TRBJ2-7 fits better; the J call may be wrong. This sequence was found in a girl aged 5-17 years in good health and CMV-seropositive. This chain's CDR3 is CASSLRSPGSDEQYF. CDR3 bases: TGTGCCAGCAGCTTGCGGTCTCCAGGGTCGGACGAGCAGTACTTC.